These 5 T cell receptor beta chains originate from one sample sequenced in a study of blood T cells in healthy people across ages. A J-beta primer mix and a sample-barcoded 5' primer were used in a second PCR of about 7 to 12 cycles. TCRdb reprocessed the 5' RACE reads with MiXCR, giving one entry per CDR3 protein. The sample includes 790,000 or so distinct CDR3 sequences, about 47% of them seen just once. Source material: blood. The receptors originated from an elderly man in good health.

The chain recombines TRBV7-3 with TRBJ2-3; 12 bases match TRBD2. There are 15 residues in the CDR3. V shed 8 bases, J shed 2 bases, and the junction held 5 bases outside the gene matches. The germline gives CDR1 SGHTA, CDR2 FQGTGA. CDR3 sequence reads: CASGRTSGNTDTQYF. The DNA for the CDR3 is TGTGCCAGCGGGAGGACTAGCGGGAACACAGATACGCAGTATTTT.

V and J are TRBV2 and TRBJ2-1; D is perhaps TRBD2 (5 bases). The CDR3 loop spans 13 amino acids. The germline V gene encodes CDR1 SNHLY and CDR2 FYNNEI. Trimming cost V 4 bases and J 10 bases, with 14 bases left between them. CDR3 nucleotides: TGTGCCAGCAGTGTTATTGCGGGTAACGAGCAGTTCTTC. Protein product: CASSVIAGNEQFF.

In regard to this clonotype: This may come from a read error, since a much larger clone is one base off. V and J are TRBV7-3 and TRBJ2-7; 7 nucleotides agree with TRBD2. The J segment lost 7 bases and the V segment lost 5 bases, leaving 20 bases of the junction unmatched. Per germline, CDR1 SGHTA and CDR2 FQGTGA. CDR3 size: 17 residues. The CDR3 sequence: CASSTSGTTISYNEQYF. DNA of the CDR3: TGTGCCAGCAGCACCTCCGGGACTACCATCTCCTACAATGAGCAGTACTTC. The whole variable domain, remainder taken from reference TRBV7-3 and TRBJ2-7, is GAGVSQTPSNKVTEKGKYVELRCDPISGHTALYWYRQSLGQGPEFLIYFQGTGAADDSGLPNDRFFAVRPEGSVSTLKIQRTERGDSAVYLCASSTSGTTISYNEQYFGPGTRLTVT.

This clonotype was seen repeatedly, ten times or more. The V call is TRBV4-3, the J call TRBJ1-3; D remains ambiguous. This CDR3 comprises 14 residues. V lost 2 bases to trimming and J lost 4 bases, with 9 bases between them. CDR1 is LGHNA and CDR2 is YSLEER in the germline V gene. In DNA form, the CDR3 reads TGCGCCAGCAGCCAACTGGACGGAGGAAACACCATATATTTT. Amino acids: CASSQLDGGNTIYF.

The V gene is TRBV28, the J gene TRBJ1-5, with unresolved D. The CDR3 extends over 12 amino acids. The V end was cut by 4 bases, the J end by 5 bases, with 6 bases between. Germline V gene data show CDR1 as MDHEN and CDR2 as SYDVKM. The CDR3 protein is CASSSHYQPQHF. DNA for the CDR3: TGTGCCAGCAGTTCGCATTATCAGCCCCAGCATTTT. Variable domain in full (rest from reference TRBV28 and TRBJ1-5): DVKVTQSSRYLVKRTGEKVFLECVQDMDHENMFWYRQDPGLGLRLIYFSYDVKMKEKGDIPEGYSVSREKKERFSLILESASTNQTSMYLCASSSHYQPQHFGDGTRLSIL.